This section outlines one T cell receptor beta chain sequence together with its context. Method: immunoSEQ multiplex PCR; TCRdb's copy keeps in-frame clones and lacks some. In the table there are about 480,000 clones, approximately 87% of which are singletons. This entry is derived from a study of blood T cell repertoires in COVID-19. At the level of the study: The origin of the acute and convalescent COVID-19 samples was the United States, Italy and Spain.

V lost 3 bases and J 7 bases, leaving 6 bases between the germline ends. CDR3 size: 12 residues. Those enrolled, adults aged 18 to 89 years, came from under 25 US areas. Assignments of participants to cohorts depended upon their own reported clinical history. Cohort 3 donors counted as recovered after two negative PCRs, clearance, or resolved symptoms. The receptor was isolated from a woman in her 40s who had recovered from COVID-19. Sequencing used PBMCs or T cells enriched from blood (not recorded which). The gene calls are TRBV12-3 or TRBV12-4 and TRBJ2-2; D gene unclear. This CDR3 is CASSLFIGELFF. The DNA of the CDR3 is TGTGCCAGCAGTTTGTTTATCGGGGAGCTGTTTTTT.